Included here is one TCR beta chain sequence, with context. The antigen remains unidentified. The data are from a study of vaccination and CD4 T cells after COVID-19. Study as a whole: The convalescents were made up of six males and four females, two of whom were Hispanic. Post-COVID samples had a sampling time that fell a median roughly 98 days after diagnosis (range 35 to 161). Overlapping peptides of the spike proteins of SARS-CoV-2, HCoV-NL63, HCoV-OC43 and HCoV-229E were used for cell stimulation. Control cultures used a CEFX viral epitope pool, an HIV-1 Nef peptide pool, or no peptide.

Germline CDR1 LNHNV, CDR2 YYDKDF (reference sequence). This CDR3 has 15 residues. V lost 0 bases to trimming and J lost 4 bases, with 9 bases between them. Oncomine TCR Beta short-read sequencing was applied to DNA from cultured CD4+ T cells. In TCRdb, the PCR reads were re-called with MiXCR into one record per CDR3 protein. This table has around 8,800 distinct CDR3 sequences, under 65% appearing once. Treatment described: approximately 9-day PBMC culture with coronavirus spike peptide pools or control peptides (ViraFEST assay). Sequencing used cultured CD4+ T cells from blood, obtained after SARS-CoV-2 vaccination. The V call is TRBV15, the J call TRBJ1-4; maybe TRBD1 (6 bases). The TCR originated in a human donor with COVID-19. As DNA, the CDR3 is TGTGCCACCAGCAGAGACAGGGGAGTTAATGAAAAACTGTTTTTT. Its translation is CATSRDRGVNEKLFF.